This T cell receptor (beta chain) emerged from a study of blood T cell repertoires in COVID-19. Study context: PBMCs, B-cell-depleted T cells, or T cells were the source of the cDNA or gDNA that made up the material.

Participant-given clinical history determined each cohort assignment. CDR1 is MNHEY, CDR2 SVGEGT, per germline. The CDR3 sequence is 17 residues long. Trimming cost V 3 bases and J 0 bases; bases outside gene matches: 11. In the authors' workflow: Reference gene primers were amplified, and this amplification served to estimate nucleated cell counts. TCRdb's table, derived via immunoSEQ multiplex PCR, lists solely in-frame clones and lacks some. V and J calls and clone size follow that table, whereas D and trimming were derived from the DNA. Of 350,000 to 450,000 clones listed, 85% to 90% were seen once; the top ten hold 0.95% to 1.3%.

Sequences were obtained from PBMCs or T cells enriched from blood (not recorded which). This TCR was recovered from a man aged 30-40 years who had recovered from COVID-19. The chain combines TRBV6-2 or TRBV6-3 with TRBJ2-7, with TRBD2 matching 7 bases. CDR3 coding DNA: TGTGCCAGCAGTTATTCTCTTCTAGCGGTGAGCTCCTACGAGCAGTACTTC. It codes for CASSYSLLAVSSYEQYF.